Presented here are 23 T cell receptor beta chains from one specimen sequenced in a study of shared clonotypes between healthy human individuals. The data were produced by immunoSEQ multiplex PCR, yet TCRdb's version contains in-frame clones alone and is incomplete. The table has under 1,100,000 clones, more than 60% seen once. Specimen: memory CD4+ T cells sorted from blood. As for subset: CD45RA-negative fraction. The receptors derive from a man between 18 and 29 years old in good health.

CDR3 nucleotide sequence: TGTGCCAGCTCAACCCTGGGGTTTGAGCAGTTCTTC. Encoded protein: CASSTLGFEQFF. This chain connects TRBV18 to TRBJ2-1; D not resolved. V was clipped by 5 bases and J by 9 bases, with 11 bases between them. Germline CDR1 KGHSH, CDR2 LQKENI. This CDR3 has 12 residues.

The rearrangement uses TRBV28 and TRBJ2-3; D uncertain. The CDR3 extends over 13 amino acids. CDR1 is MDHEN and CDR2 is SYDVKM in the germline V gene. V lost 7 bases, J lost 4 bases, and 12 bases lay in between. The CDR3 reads CASKWGTADTQYF. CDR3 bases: TGTGCCAGCAAATGGGGAACGGCAGATACGCAGTATTTT. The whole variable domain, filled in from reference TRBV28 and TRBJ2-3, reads DVKVTQSSRYLVKRTGEKVFLECVQDMDHENMFWYRQDPGLGLRLIYFSYDVKMKEKGDIPEGYSVSREKKERFSLILESASTNQTSMYLCASKWGTADTQYFGPGTRLTVL.

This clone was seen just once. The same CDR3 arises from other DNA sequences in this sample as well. The CDR3 bases are TGCGCCAGCAGCTTAGAGGGTGGAGGCACTGAAGCTTTCTTT. Translated: CASSLEGGGTEAFF. V and J are TRBV5-1 and TRBJ1-1; D not resolved. This CDR3 is 14 amino acids long. The germline V gene has CDR1 SGHRS and CDR2 YFSETQ. The V gene lost 2 bases and the J gene lost 4 bases, with 12 bases spanning the gap.

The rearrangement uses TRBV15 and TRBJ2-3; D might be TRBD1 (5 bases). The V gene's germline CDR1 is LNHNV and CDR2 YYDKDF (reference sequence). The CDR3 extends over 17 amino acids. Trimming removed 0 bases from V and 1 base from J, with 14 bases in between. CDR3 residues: CATSRDPTWGGTDTQYF. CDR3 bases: TGTGCCACCAGCAGAGATCCGACTTGGGGCGGCACAGATACGCAGTATTTT.

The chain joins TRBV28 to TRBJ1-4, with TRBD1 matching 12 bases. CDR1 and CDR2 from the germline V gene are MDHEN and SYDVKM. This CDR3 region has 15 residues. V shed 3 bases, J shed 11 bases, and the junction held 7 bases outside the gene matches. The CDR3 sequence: CASSFSGQGAWKLFF. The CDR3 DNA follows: TGTGCCAGCAGTTTCTCGGGACAGGGGGCGTGGAAACTGTTTTTT.

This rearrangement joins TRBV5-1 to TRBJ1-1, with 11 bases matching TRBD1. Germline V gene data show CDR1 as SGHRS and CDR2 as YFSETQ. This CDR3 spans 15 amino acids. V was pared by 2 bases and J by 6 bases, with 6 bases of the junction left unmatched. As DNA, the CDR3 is TGCGCCAGCAGCTTAGGACAGGGGGCGCAGCCTGAAGCTTTCTTT. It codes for CASSLGQGAQPEAFF.

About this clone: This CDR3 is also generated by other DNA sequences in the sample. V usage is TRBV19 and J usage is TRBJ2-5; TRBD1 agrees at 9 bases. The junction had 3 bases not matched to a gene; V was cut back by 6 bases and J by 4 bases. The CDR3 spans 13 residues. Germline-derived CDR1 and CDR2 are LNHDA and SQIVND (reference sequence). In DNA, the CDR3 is TGTGCCAGTAGCTTGACAGGGGGAGAGACCCAGTACTTC. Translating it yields CASSLTGGETQYF.

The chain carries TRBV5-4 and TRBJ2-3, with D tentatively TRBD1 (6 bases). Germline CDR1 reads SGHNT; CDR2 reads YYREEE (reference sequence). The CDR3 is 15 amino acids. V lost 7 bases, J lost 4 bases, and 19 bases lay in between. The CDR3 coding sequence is TGTGCCAGCCGGTTCTCGACAGGCGTTGCAGATACGCAGTATTTT. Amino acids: CASRFSTGVADTQYF.

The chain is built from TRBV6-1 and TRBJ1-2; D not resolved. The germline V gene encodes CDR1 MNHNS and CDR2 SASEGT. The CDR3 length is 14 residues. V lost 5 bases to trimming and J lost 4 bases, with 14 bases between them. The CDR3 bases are TGTGCCAGCAGTCAAGGCGGAGTGAGCTATGGCTACACCTTC. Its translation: CASSQGGVSYGYTF.

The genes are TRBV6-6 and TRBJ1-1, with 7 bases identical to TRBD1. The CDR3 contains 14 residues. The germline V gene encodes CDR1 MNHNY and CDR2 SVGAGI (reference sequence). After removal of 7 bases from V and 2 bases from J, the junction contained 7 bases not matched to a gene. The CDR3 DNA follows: TGTGCCAGCACTTTTTCAGGGGGAAACACTGAAGCTTTCTTT. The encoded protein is CASTFSGGNTEAFF.

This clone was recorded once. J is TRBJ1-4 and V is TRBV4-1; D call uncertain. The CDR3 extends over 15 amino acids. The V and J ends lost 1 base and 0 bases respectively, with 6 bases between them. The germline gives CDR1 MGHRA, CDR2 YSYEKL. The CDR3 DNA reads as TGCGCCAGCAGCCAAGCACAGACAACTAATGAAAAACTGTTTTTT. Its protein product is CASSQAQTTNEKLFF.

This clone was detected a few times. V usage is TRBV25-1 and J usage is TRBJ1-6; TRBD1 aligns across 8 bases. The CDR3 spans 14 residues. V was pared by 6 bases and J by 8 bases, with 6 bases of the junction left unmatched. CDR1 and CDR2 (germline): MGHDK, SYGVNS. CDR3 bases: TGTGCCAGCAGGGAGACAGGGGTGGATTCACCCCTCCACTTT. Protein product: CASRETGVDSPLHF.

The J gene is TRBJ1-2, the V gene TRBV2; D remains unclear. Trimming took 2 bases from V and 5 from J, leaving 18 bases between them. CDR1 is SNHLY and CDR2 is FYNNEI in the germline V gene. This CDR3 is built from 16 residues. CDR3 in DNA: TGTGCCAGCAGTGAAAGAGTTCGGGGATCGGGATATGGCTACACCTTC. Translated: CASSERVRGSGYGYTF.

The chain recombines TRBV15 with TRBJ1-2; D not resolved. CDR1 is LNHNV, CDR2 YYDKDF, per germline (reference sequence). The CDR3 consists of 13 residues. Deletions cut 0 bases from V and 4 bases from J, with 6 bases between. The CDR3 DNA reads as TGTGCCACCAGCAGAGAACAGTTCTATGGCTACACCTTC. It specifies CATSREQFYGYTF. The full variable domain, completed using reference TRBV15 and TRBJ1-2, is DAMVIQNPRYQVTQFGKPVTLSCSQTLNHNVMYWYQQKSSQAPKLLFHYYDKDFNNEADTPDNFQSRRPNTSFCFLDIRSPGLGDTAMYLCATSREQFYGYTFGSGTRLTVV.

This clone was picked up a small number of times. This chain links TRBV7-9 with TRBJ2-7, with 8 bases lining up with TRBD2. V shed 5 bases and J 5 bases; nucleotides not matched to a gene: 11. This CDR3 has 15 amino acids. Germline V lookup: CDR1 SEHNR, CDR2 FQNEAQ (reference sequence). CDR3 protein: CASSPSSGPWHEQYF. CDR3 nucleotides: TGTGCCAGCAGCCCCTCTAGCGGGCCCTGGCACGAGCAGTACTTC.

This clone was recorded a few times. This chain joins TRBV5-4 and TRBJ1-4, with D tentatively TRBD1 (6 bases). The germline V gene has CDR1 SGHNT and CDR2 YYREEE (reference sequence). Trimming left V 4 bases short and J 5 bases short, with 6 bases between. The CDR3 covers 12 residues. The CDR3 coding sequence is TGTGCCAGCAGCGGACAGAATGAAAAACTGTTTTTT. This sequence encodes CASSGQNEKLFF.

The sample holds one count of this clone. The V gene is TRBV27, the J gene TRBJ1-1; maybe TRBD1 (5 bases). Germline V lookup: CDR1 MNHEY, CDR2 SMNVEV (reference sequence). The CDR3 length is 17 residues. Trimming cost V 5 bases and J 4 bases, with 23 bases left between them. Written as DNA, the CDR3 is TGTGCCAGCAGTCCCACCCGGGGGGGGGACTGGGCCACTGAAGCTTTCTTT. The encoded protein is CASSPTRGGDWATEAFF.

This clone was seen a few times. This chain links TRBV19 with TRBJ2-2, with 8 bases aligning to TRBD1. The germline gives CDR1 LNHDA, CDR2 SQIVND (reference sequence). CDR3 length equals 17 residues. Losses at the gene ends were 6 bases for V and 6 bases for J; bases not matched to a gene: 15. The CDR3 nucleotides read TGTGCCAGTAGCCGATCTTGGACAGGGATTTTGGCCGGGGAGCTGTTTTTT. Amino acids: CASSRSWTGILAGELFF.

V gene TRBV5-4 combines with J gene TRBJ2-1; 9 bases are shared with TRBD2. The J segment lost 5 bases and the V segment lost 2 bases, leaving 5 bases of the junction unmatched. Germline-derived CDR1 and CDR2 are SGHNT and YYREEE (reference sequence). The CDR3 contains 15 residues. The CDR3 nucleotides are TGTGCCAGCAGCTTTGCAAAGCGGGAGGACAATGAGCAGTTCTTC. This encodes CASSFAKREDNEQFF.

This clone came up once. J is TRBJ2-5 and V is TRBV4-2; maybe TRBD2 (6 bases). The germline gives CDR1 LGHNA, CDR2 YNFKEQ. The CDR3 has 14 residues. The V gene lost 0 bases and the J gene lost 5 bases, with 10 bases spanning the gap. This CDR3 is CASSQDSGVETQYF. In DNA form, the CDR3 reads TGTGCCAGCAGCCAAGATTCGGGGGTGGAGACCCAGTACTTC.

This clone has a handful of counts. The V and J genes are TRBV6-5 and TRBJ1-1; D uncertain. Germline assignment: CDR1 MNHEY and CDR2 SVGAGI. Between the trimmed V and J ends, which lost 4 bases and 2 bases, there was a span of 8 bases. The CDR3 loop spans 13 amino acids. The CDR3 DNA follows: TGTGCCAGCAGTTCGATTAAAAACACTGAAGCTTTCTTT. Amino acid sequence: CASSSIKNTEAFF.

The CDR3 DNA reads as TGTGCCAGTACCGGACAGCTGAACACTGAAGCTTTCTTT. Its protein product is CASTGQLNTEAFF. The chain employs TRBV19 and TRBJ1-1; D is perhaps TRBD1 (6 bases). This CDR3 region has 13 residues. The germline gives CDR1 LNHDA, CDR2 SQIVND (reference sequence). Trimming shortened V by 7 bases and J by 0 bases, and 9 bases separated the two germline ends.

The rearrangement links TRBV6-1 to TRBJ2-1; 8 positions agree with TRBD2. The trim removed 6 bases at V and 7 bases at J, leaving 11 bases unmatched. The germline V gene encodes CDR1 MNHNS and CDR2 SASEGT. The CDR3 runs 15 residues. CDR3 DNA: TGTGCCAGCAGGACTAGCGCGGGAGGAGGGAATGAGCAGTTCTTC. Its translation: CASRTSAGGGNEQFF.